This is a list of T cell receptor beta chains from one sample in a study of CD8 T cells in Susac syndrome. TCRdb itself ran the immunoSEQ multiplex PCR reads through MiXCR, one entry per CDR3 protein. The table has under 95,000 distinct CDR3 sequences, roughly 94% seen once. Sequenced input: CD8+ T cells from PBMCs. All receptors derive from a human donor with Susac syndrome. Each CDR3 is given with its conserved first and last residue. The order of the fields is J gene, D gene, CDR3 length, V gene, clone size, CDR3 DNA, CDR3 protein. D genes are given only for firm matches. Some rows have no size entry. The others give once, few or many, or a class for an expanded clone.

TRBJ2-7 TRBD2 16 TRBV7-6 - TGTGCCAGCAGCCCGTCTAGCGGGAGTCGCTCCTACGAGCAGTACTTC CASSPSSGSRSYEQYF
TRBJ2-5 - 15 TRBV9 - TGTGCCAGCAGCCTGGACAGCGGCTATGGGGAGACCCAGTACTTC CASSLDSGYGETQYF
TRBJ2-1 TRBD1 16 TRBV6-1 - TGTGCCAGCAGTGAAAGGGGGCTCAACCCCCAAAATGAGCAGTTCTTC CASSERGLNPQNEQFF
TRBJ2-7 TRBD2 13 TRBV29-1 - TGCAGCGTGTGGACTAGCGGGGCCTACGAGCAGTACTTC CSVWTSGAYEQYF
TRBJ2-1 TRBD1 13 TRBV4-1 - TGCGCCAGCAGCCAGGGACAGTACAATGAGCAGTTCTTC CASSQGQYNEQFF
TRBJ1-5 - 14 TRBV6-5 - TGTGCCAGCAGTTACTCGATAGGGAATCAGCCCCAGCATTTT CASSYSIGNQPQHF
TRBJ2-1 - 16 TRBV13 - TGTGCCAGCAGCTTATTGGATTGGAAGCGGAACAATGAGCAGTTCTTC CASSLLDWKRNNEQFF
TRBJ1-1 TRBD1 17 TRBV29-1 - TGCAGCGTTGAAGATCGGGACAGGAGGTTCATGAACACTGAAGCTTTCTTT CSVEDRDRRFMNTEAFF
TRBJ1-2 - 14 TRBV20-1 - TGCAGTGCTAGAGAAACCGACAGCCACTATGGCTACACCTTC CSARETDSHYGYTF
TRBJ1-2 - 14 TRBV4-3 - TGCGCCAGCAGCCAAGATGAACAGGGCCGCGGCTACACCTTC CASSQDEQGRGYTF
TRBJ1-5 TRBD1 14 TRBV30 - TGTGCCTGGGGGGTCGGGACAGGGAATCAGCCCCAGCATTTT CAWGVGTGNQPQHF
TRBJ2-7 - 13 TRBV6-2/TRBV6-3 once TGTGCCAGCAGTTACGACAGTACCTACGAGCAGTACTTC CASSYDSTYEQYF
TRBJ2-5 - 15 TRBV27 once TGTGCCAGCAGTTTAGGGTTGGGTTGGCAAGAGACCCAGTACTTC CASSLGLGWQETQYF
TRBJ1-3 - 15 TRBV6-5 - TGTGCCAGCAGCTTGACGACGGTACCTGGAAACACCATATATTTT CASSLTTVPGNTIYF
TRBJ2-1 - 14 TRBV7-3 - TGTGCCAGCAGCTCCGGAGGGGAGTACAATGAGCAGTTCTTC CASSSGGEYNEQFF
TRBJ2-1 - 12 TRBV7-8 - TGTGCCAGCAGCCATGTTGGTGACAGGAAGTTCTTC CASSHVGDRKFF
TRBJ2-2 - 12 TRBV30 - TGTGCCTGGGCACCGAACACCGGGGAGCTGTTTTTT CAWAPNTGELFF
TRBJ2-3 - 13 TRBV30 - TGTGCCTGGGAGACGGCCAGCACAGATACGCAGTATTTT CAWETASTDTQYF
TRBJ2-1 - 15 TRBV4-2 - TGTGCCAGCAGCCAAGATCCGGGCTCCTACAATGAGCAGTTCTTC CASSQDPGSYNEQFF
TRBJ2-2 - 13 TRBV3-1 - TGTGCCAGCAGCCAAGGGGGACCCGGGGAGCTGTTTTTT CASSQGGPGELFF
TRBJ2-7 TRBD2 14 TRBV20-1 - TGCAGTGCTTCTCCTAGCGGTCCTGCCTACGAGCAGTACTTC CSASPSGPAYEQYF
TRBJ1-1 - 13 TRBV7-2 - TGTGCCAGCAGCTCCTGGGTGAACACTGAAGCTTTCTTT CASSSWVNTEAFF
TRBJ2-7 - 14 TRBV5-1 - TGCGCCAGCACTGAACTACAAGGCCCTTACGAGCAGTACTTC CASTELQGPYEQYF
TRBJ2-2 TRBD2 13 TRBV7-9 - TGTGCCAGCTCACTAGCGGGATCCGGGGAGCTGTTTTTT CASSLAGSGELFF
TRBJ2-7 TRBD2 15 TRBV6-5 - TGTGCCAGCAGCCGTCGGGAGGGGACGTACGTCGAGCAGTACTTC CASSRREGTYVEQYF
TRBJ2-5 TRBD2 18 TRBV20-1 - TGCAGTGCTAGAGACCCCCAGACTAGCGGGGTGAGTGGAGAGACCCAGTACTTC CSARDPQTSGVSGETQYF
TRBJ2-1 TRBD1 15 TRBV15 - TGTGCCACGGGGTACCGGGACAGGGGCTACAATGAGCAGTTCTTC CATGYRDRGYNEQFF
TRBJ1-1 TRBD1 14 TRBV28 - TGTGCCAGCAGCCCCACAGGGGGCCACACTGAAGCTTTCTTT CASSPTGGHTEAFF
TRBJ2-7 - 13 TRBV7-9 - TGTGCCAGCAGCTCCCTAAGTGGGTACGAGCAGTACTTC CASSSLSGYEQYF
TRBJ2-1 - 14 TRBV5-6 - TGTGCCAGCAGCTTGGGATTTGACTACAATGAGCAGTTCTTC CASSLGFDYNEQFF
TRBJ2-1 TRBD2 17 TRBV4-3 - TGCGCCAGCAGCCAAGGACTGGGACTAGCGGGAGAAGATGAGCAGTTCTTC CASSQGLGLAGEDEQFF
TRBJ1-1 - 12 TRBV3-1 few TGTGCCAGCAGCCTCCTTGGGGCTGAAGCTTTCTTT CASSLLGAEAFF
TRBJ2-7 - 14 TRBV20-1 - TGCAGTGCTAGAGATATGACAGATTATTACGAGCAGTACTTC CSARDMTDYYEQYF
TRBJ2-2 - 14 TRBV11-2 once TGTGCCAGCAGCTACAGGTCGAACACCGGGGAGCTGTTTTTT CASSYRSNTGELFF
TRBJ2-5 - 14 TRBV21-1 - TGTGCCAGCAGCAAGACAGGGGGCGCGGAGACCCAGTACTTC CASSKTGGAETQYF
TRBJ2-7 - 13 TRBV12-3/TRBV12-4 - TGTGCCAGCAGTTTATCGGGAATCTACGAGCAGTACTTC CASSLSGIYEQYF
TRBJ2-4 - 13 TRBV25-1 - TGTGCCAGCAGTGAATGGGACATACAAGAGTTGTACTTC CASSEWDIQELYF
TRBJ1-2 - 13 TRBV29-1 - TGCAGCGTCGAAGGCGCAGCTAACTATGGCTACACCTTC CSVEGAANYGYTF
TRBJ2-7 TRBD1 13 TRBV20-1 - TGCAGTGCTTCGGACAGGGAGGTGTACGAGCAGTACTTC CSASDREVYEQYF
TRBJ2-7 TRBD1 14 TRBV4-1 - TGCGCCAGCAGCTTAGACAGGGGGAGTTACGAGCAGTACTTC CASSLDRGSYEQYF
TRBJ1-2 TRBD1 15 TRBV19 - TGTGCCAGTAGTATGGGGGATACAGGGGCCTATGGCTACACCTTC CASSMGDTGAYGYTF
TRBJ1-1 - 15 TRBV15 - TGTGCCACCAGCATAGCAGGGGAAGGGGGCACTGAAGCTTTCTTT CATSIAGEGGTEAFF
TRBJ1-5 - 14 TRBV30 - TGTGCCTGGAGTGTGAGCAGTAGCAATCAGCCCCAGCATTTT CAWSVSSSNQPQHF
TRBJ2-5 - 12 TRBV25-1 - TGTGCCAGCACTACCCCTTTCGAGACCCAGTACTTC CASTTPFETQYF